Listed here are 20 T cell receptor beta chains from one sample, sequenced in a study of T cell repertoires in cytomegalovirus infection. TCRdb used MiXCR to reprocess the reads, holding one entry per CDR3 protein. The table has 510,000 or so distinct CDR3 sequences, 26% seen once. Sequenced sample: PBMCs. The receptors shown here come from a human donor in good health (CMV status not recorded). Some clones in this sample may be carry-over from other donors' samples.

V is TRBV7-6 and J is TRBJ1-6; 11 bases are a match to TRBD1. This CDR3 spans 18 amino acids. Germline assignment: CDR1 SGHVS and CDR2 FNYEAQ. Trimming at V came to 8 bases and at J to 8 bases, leaving 17 bases not matched to a gene. This chain's CDR3 is CASGPGTGGSRAYSPLHF. In DNA, the CDR3 is TGTGCCAGCGGACCCGGGACAGGGGGGTCCCGGGCCTATTCACCCCTCCACTTT.

J is TRBJ2-3 and V is TRBV5-4, with TRBD1 identical over 12 bases. The CDR3 covers 17 residues. Trimming took 0 bases from V and 4 from J; bases not matched to a gene: 6. Germline V gene sequence: CDR1 SGHNT, CDR2 YYREEE (reference sequence). CDR3 sequence reads: CASSLANRDRGPDTQYF. The CDR3 nucleotides are TGTGCCAGCAGCTTGGCGAACCGGGACAGGGGGCCAGATACGCAGTATTTT. Filled out from reference TRBV5-4 and TRBJ2-3, the complete variable domain reads ETGVTQSPTHLIKTRGQQVTLRCSSQSGHNTVSWYQQALGQGPQFIFQYYREEENGRGNFPPRFSGLQFPNYSSELNVNALELDDSALYLCASSLANRDRGPDTQYFGPGTRLTVL.

V is TRBV29-1 and J is TRBJ2-2; D possibly corresponds to TRBD1 (6 bases). The CDR3 runs 13 residues. The germline V and J ends were trimmed by 1 base and 6 bases, with 9 bases remaining between them. Germline CDR1 reads SQVTM; CDR2 reads ANQGSEA. The CDR3 reads CSVEAGVPGELFF. The CDR3 coding sequence is TGCAGCGTTGAAGCAGGGGTTCCCGGGGAGCTGTTTTTT.

This clonotype came up once. This chain links TRBV7-9 with TRBJ2-3; 8 nucleotides line up with TRBD2. Looked up from germline, CDR1 is SEHNR and CDR2 is FQNEAQ (reference sequence). Unmatched junction bases numbered 12, after V lost 5 bases and J lost 2 bases. This CDR3 contains 17 residues. CDR3: CASSPEWSLAATDTQYF. CDR3 sequence (DNA): TGTGCCAGCAGCCCTGAGTGGTCACTAGCGGCCACAGATACGCAGTATTTT. Looking up the rest from reference TRBV7-9 and TRBJ2-3 gives the full variable domain: DTGVSQNPRHKITKRGQNVTFRCDPISEHNRLYWYRQTLGQGPEFLTYFQNEAQLEKSRLLSDRFSAERPKGSFSTLEIQRTEQGDSAMYLCASSPEWSLAATDTQYFGPGTRLTVL.

This clonotype was detected once. This rearrangement joins TRBV6-2 or TRBV6-3 to TRBJ2-7; no firm D call. Germline CDR1 and CDR2: MNHEY and SVGEGT. This CDR3 has 11 residues. V lost 5 bases and J lost 5, with 7 bases in between. The DNA for the CDR3 is TGTGCCAGCAGTGAACGTGACGAGCAGTACGTC. As protein: CASSERDEQYV.

This clonotype occurred many times. The gene calls are TRBV7-2 and TRBJ1-2; D uncertain. The germline gives CDR1 SGHTA, CDR2 FQGNSA. V was trimmed by 5 bases and J by 8 bases, leaving 18 bases between them. The CDR3 is 14 amino acids. CDR3 DNA: TGTGCCAGCAGCCTCCTCGTTGGTAGAGGCGGCTACACCTTC. It is translated as CASSLLVGRGGYTF.

In this sample, this clonotype turned up many times. This chain uses TRBV6-5 with TRBJ2-7; D may be TRBD2 (6 bases). This CDR3 is 15 amino acids long. V lost 2 bases to trimming and J lost 3 bases, with 14 bases between them. Germline CDR1 is MNHEY and CDR2 is SVGAGI. The CDR3 DNA follows: TGTGCCAGCAGTTACGTTCAGCACGGGGGCTACGAGCAGTACTTC. Its translation: CASSYVQHGGYEQYF.

The chain recombines TRBV6-8 with TRBJ2-4; 8 bases match TRBD1. This CDR3 has 16 amino acids. Germline V gene data show CDR1 as MNHGY and CDR2 as SAAAGT. The V and J ends lost 3 bases and 9 bases, in that order; junction bases with no gene match: 13. CDR3 bases: TGTGCCAGCAGTTATCGTCCAATGACAGGGGCGAGCATTCAGTACTTC. As protein: CASSYRPMTGASIQYF.

In regard to this clonotype: The limits of the CDR3 on the DNA are not certain, so only TCRdb's listed CDR3 is given. V gene TRBV2 combines with J gene TRBJ2-3; the table calls TRBD1, which could not be checked here. The CDR3 extends over 14 residues, inclusive of both ends. In germline, CDR1 is SNHLY, CDR2 FYNNEI. The CDR3: CASILDRGSDTQYF.

V is TRBV7-2 and J is TRBJ2-5, with a possible D match to TRBD2 (5 bases). Germline CDR1 reads SGHTA; CDR2 reads FQGNSA. This CDR3 spans 13 amino acids. Trimming stripped 4 bases from V and 9 bases from J, with 15 bases between. CDR3 nucleotides: TGTGCCAGCAGCTCCCCGGGGTCCGTAGCCCAGTACTTC. Translation: CASSSPGSVAQYF. Full variable domain (remainder filled in from reference TRBV7-2 and TRBJ2-5): GAGVSQSPSNKVTEKGKDVELRCDPISGHTALYWYRQSLGQGLEFLIYFQGNSAPDKSGLPSDRFSAERTGGSVSTLTIQRTQQEDSAVYLCASSSPGSVAQYFGPGTRLLVL.

CDR3 bases: TGTGCCAGCAGCTTGCGGGTTACGGGAAACACCATATATTTT. Amino acid sequence: CASSLRVTGNTIYF. The chain is built from TRBV5-6 and TRBJ1-3; no definite D call. The CDR3 is 14 amino acids. The germline V gene encodes CDR1 SGHDT and CDR2 YYEEEE. V lost 1 base and J lost 4, with 9 bases in between.

This chain links TRBV9 with TRBJ1-1; D unclear. The V end lost 3 bases, the J end lost 11 bases, and 8 bases lay between the germline ends. CDR1 is SGDLS, CDR2 YYNGEE, per germline. The CDR3 is 10 amino acids. The CDR3 coding sequence is TGTGCCAGCAGCGATGAACCGGCTTTCTTT. Encoded protein: CASSDEPAFF.

This clonotype was picked up a small number of times. This chain connects TRBV7-2 to TRBJ2-4; D is possibly TRBD2 (5 bases). CDR3 length equals 13 residues. Trimming pared 0 bases from V and 8 bases from J, leaving 8 bases between. Germline CDR1 SGHTA, CDR2 FQGNSA. The chain's CDR3 is CASSLAGVDIQYF. The CDR3, as DNA: TGTGCCAGCAGCTTAGCGGGAGTGGACATTCAGTACTTC.

This clonotype was counted at least ten times. V gene TRBV7-9 combines with J gene TRBJ1-1; D gene ambiguous. The V gene's germline CDR1 is SEHNR and CDR2 FQNEAQ (reference sequence). With 3 bases removed from V and 5 bases from J, the gap between germline ends came to 10 bases. CDR3 size: 13 residues. CDR3 protein: CASSFAGVTEAFF. For the CDR3, the DNA is TGTGCCAGCAGCTTTGCTGGTGTTACTGAAGCTTTCTTT.

The chain combines TRBV6-1 with TRBJ2-1; D is ambiguous. CDR1 and CDR2 (germline): MNHNS, SASEGT. V lost 1 base and J lost 2, with 9 bases in between. This CDR3 has 15 amino acids. The CDR3 sequence is CASSEGRIPYNEQFF. Here the CDR3 DNA reads TGTGCCAGCAGTGAAGGGCGGATTCCCTACAATGAGCAGTTCTTC.

The V and J genes are TRBV3-1 and TRBJ1-6; possibly TRBD1 for D (6 bases). V lost 5 bases and J lost 9, with 14 bases in between. Germline assignment: CDR1 LGHDT and CDR2 YNNKEL (reference sequence). CDR3 length equals 14 residues. CDR3 nucleotides: TGTGCCAGCAGCGACAGGCTGAGGAGTTCACCCCTCCACTTT. Translating gives CASSDRLRSSPLHF.

This clonotype was picked up a small number of times. The gene calls are TRBV6-2 or TRBV6-3 and TRBJ2-1; TRBD2 matches 11 bases. V trimming: 5 bases; J trimming: 5 bases; junction bases outside the gene matches: 8. CDR1 is MNHEY, CDR2 SVGEGT, per germline. The CDR3 length is 16 residues. Here the CDR3 reads CASSLTGTSGNNEQFF. The CDR3 DNA follows: TGTGCCAGCAGTCTTACCGGGACTAGCGGAAACAATGAGCAGTTCTTC.

This clonotype was seen a few times. V usage is TRBV7-9 and J usage is TRBJ2-3, with 11 bases identical to TRBD2. The CDR3 is made up of 16 amino acids. Unmatched junction bases numbered 4, after V lost 5 bases and J lost 0 bases. In germline, CDR1 is SEHNR, CDR2 FQNEAQ (reference sequence). The CDR3 bases are TGTGCCAGCAGCATACTAGCGGGAGTGAGCACAGATACGCAGTATTTT. Translated: CASSILAGVSTDTQYF.

This clonotype came up a few times. CDR3 DNA sequence: TGTGCCAGCAGCGTGGGGTCAGGGGCATTCTCTGGAAACACCATATATTTT. It encodes CASSVGSGAFSGNTIYF. The V gene is TRBV9, the J gene TRBJ1-3, with D possibly matching TRBD1 (6 bases). Germline V gene sequence: CDR1 SGDLS, CDR2 YYNGEE. The CDR3 is 17 amino acids. V shed 2 bases and J shed 0 bases, with 15 bases lying between them.

This clonotype was detected a few times. V is TRBV6-6 and J is TRBJ1-2; D is uncertain. With 8 bases removed from V and 6 bases from J, the gap between germline ends came to 16 bases. Germline values: CDR1 MNHNY, CDR2 SVGAGI (reference sequence). This CDR3 comprises 13 residues. The CDR3 region is CASVRARKDGYTF. The CDR3 bases are TGTGCCAGCGTCCGGGCCAGAAAGGATGGCTACACCTTC.